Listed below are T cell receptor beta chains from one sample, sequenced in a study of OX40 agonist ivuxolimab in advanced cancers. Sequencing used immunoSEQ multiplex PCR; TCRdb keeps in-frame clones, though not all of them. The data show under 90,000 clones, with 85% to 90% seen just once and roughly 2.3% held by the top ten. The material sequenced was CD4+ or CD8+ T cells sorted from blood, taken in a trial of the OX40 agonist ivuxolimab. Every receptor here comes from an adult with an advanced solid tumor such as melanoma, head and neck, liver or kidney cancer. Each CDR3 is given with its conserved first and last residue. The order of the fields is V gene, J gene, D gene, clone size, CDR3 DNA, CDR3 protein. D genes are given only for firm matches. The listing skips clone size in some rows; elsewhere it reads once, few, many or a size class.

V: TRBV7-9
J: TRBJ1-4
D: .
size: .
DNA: TGTGCCAGCAGCATCTATGAAAAACTGTTTTTT
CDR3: CASSIYEKLFF

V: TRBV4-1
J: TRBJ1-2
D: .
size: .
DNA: TGCGCCAGCCGGACAGCCGCAGCTAACTATGGCTACACCTTC
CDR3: CASRTAAANYGYTF

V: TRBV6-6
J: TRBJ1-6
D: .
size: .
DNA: TGTGCCAGCAGTGACACGGGACCCTATAATTCACCCCTCCACTTT
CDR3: CASSDTGPYNSPLHF

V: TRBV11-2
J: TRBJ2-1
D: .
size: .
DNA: TGTGCCAGCAGGCAAAACTTTGGGTACAATGAGCAGTTCTTC
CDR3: CASRQNFGYNEQFF

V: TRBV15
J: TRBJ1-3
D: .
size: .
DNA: TGTGCCACCAGAAGGACAGTAAGAGACACCATATATTTT
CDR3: CATRRTVRDTIYF

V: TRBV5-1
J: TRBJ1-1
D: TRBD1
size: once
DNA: TGCGCCAGCAGCCCGACAGGGGGGGTGAACACTGAAGCTTTCTTT
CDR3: CASSPTGGVNTEAFF

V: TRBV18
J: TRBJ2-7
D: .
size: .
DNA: TGTGCCAGCTCCCCAGGGGACAAGCAGTACTTC
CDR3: CASSPGDKQYF

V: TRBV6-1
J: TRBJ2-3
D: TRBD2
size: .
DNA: TGTGCCAGCAGTGGGATTAGCGGGAGGGCGGATACGCAGTATTTT
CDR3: CASSGISGRADTQYF

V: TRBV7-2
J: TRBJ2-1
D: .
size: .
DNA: TGTGCCAGCAGGTTCTCCAGCTACAATGAGCAGTTCTTC
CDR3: CASRFSSYNEQFF

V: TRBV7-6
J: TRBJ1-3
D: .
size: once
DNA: TGTGCCAGCAGCTCCTCAGGGATAGGAAACACCATATATTTT
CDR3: CASSSSGIGNTIYF

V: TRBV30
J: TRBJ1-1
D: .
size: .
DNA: TGTGCCTGGAGTGACCAGAACACTGAAGCTTTCTTT
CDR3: CAWSDQNTEAFF

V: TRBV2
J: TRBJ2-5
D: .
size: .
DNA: TGTGCCAGCAGTGGCCCGTCGGAGACCCAGTACTTC
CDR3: CASSGPSETQYF

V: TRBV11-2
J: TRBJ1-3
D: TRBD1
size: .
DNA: TGTGCCAGCAGCTCGTACCGGGACAGGGGAAACACCATATATTTT
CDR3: CASSSYRDRGNTIYF

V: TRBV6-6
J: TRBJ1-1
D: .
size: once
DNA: TGTGCCAGCACGGCGGGCTTCGCTGAAGCTTTCTTT
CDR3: CASTAGFAEAFF

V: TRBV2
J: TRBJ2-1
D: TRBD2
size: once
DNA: TGTGCCAGTCAAACTAGCGGGTCACTCATATACAATGAGCAGTTCTTC
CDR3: CASQTSGSLIYNEQFF

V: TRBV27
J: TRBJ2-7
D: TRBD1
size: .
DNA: TGTGCCAGCAGTCCCCGACCGGGACAGGCCTACGAGCAGTACTTC
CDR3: CASSPRPGQAYEQYF

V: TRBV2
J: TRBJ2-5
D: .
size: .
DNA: TGTGCCAGCAGTGAACTTAGCGAGACCCAGTACTTC
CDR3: CASSELSETQYF

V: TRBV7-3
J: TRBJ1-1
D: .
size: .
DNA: TGTGCCAGCAGCCGAGAGGGGACAAACACTGAAGCTTTCTTT
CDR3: CASSREGTNTEAFF

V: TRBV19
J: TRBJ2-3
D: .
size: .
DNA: TGTGCCAGCTCCCCCGGCTGGCGGAGCACAGATACGCAGTATTTT
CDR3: CASSPGWRSTDTQYF

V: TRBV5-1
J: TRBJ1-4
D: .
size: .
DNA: TGCGCCAGCAGCTTGGTTTCGGCTGCTAATGAAAAACTGTTTTTT
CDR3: CASSLVSAANEKLFF

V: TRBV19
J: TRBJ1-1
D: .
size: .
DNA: TGTGCCAGTAGTATAGCCGCAGGTGGGGTGAACACTGAAGCTTTCTTT
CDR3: CASSIAAGGVNTEAFF

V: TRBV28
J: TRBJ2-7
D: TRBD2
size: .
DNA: TGTGCCAGCAGTTTAAGCGGGAACTACGAGCAGTACTTC
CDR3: CASSLSGNYEQYF

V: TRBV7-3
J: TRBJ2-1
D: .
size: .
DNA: TGTGCCAGCAGCGCGCGCCCGGACTTCTCCTACAATGAGCAGTTCTTC
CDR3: CASSARPDFSYNEQFF

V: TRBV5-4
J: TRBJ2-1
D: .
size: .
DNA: TGTGCCAGCAGCACCCGTGGGGGCTCCTACAATGAGCAGTTCTTC
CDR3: CASSTRGGSYNEQFF

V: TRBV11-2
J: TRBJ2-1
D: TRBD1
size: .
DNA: TGTGCCAGCAGTCGAGGACAGGTCGACCATGAGCAGTTCTTC
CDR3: CASSRGQVDHEQFF

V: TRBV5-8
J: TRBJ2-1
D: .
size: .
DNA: TGTGCCACCGAGGCCGATACCTCCGGAGGGTCCTACAATGAGCAGTTCTTC
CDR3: CATEADTSGGSYNEQFF

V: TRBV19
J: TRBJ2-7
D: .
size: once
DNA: TGTGCCAGTAGTACGACAGGCTTCGGGAGGGGGCAGTCCTACGAGCAGTACTTC
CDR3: CASSTTGFGRGQSYEQYF

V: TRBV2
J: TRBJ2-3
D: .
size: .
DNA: TGTGCCAGCAGTGCACCAGGGTTGAGCACAGATACGCAGTATTTT
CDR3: CASSAPGLSTDTQYF

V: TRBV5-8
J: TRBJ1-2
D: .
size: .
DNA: TGTGCCAGCTCCAGGGTTAGTGGCTACACCTTC
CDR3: CASSRVSGYTF

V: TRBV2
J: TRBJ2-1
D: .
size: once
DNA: TGTGCCAGCAGTGAAAGGGGACCATACAATGAGCAGTTCTTC
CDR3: CASSERGPYNEQFF

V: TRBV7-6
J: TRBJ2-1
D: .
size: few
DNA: TGTGCCAGCAGCTTGAATGGGGGGCGGTTATACAATGAGCAGTTCTTC
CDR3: CASSLNGGRLYNEQFF

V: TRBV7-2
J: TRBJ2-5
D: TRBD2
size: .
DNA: TGTGCCAGCAGCCCCGACGCGCGCGGGGGGGCTTCGACCCAGTACTTC
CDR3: CASSPDARGGASTQYF

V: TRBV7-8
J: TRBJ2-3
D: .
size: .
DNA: TGTGCCAGCAGCTTCAGTACAGATACGCAGTATTTT
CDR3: CASSFSTDTQYF

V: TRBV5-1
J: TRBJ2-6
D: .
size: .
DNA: TGCGCCAGCTTCGACGGAGGAATCTCTGGGGCCAACGTCCTGACTTTC
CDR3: CASFDGGISGANVLTF

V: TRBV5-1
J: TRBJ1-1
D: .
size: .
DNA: TGCGCCAGCAGCTTTCAGTTGAACACTGAAGCTTTCTTT
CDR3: CASSFQLNTEAFF

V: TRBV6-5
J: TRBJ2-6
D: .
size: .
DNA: TGTGCCAGCAGTTACCGGACATCTGGGGCCAACGTCCTAACTTTC
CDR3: CASSYRTSGANVLTF

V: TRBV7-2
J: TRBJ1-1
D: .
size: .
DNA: TGTGCCAGCAGCTTATTCCTGGTTAGGGACACTGAAGCTTTCTTT
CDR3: CASSLFLVRDTEAFF